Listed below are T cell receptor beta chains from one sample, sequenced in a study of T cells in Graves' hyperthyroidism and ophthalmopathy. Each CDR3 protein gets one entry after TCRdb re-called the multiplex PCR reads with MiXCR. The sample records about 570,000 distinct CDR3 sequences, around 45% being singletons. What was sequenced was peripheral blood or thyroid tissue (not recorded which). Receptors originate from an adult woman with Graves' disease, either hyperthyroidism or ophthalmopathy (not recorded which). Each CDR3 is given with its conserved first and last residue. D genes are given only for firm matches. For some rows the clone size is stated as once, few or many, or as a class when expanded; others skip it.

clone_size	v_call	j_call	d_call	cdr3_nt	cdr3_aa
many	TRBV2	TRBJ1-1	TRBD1	TGTGCCAGCAGTCATCGTCCCGGGACAGTCCTGAACACTGAAGCTTTCTTT	CASSHRPGTVLNTEAFF
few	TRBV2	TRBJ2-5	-	TGTGCCAGCAGTACCGGGATCGGGACCCAGTACTTC	CASSTGIGTQYF
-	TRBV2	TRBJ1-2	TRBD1	TGTGCCAGCACCACGACAGGGGGCAGTGGTGGCTACACCTTC	CASTTTGGSGGYTF
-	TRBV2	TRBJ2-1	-	TGTGCCAGCAGTGGCGACCCCTGGGGTACGGGCTCCTACAATGAGCAGTTCTTC	CASSGDPWGTGSYNEQFF
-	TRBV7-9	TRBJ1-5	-	TGTGCCAGCAGTACAGGTAACCATCAACCCCAGCATTTT	CASSTGNHQPQHF
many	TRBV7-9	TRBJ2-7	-	TGTGCCAGCAGCGGGGCCGCCCTCATCCACGAGCAGTACTTC	CASSGAALIHEQYF
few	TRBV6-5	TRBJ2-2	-	TGTGCCAGCAGTTATTATCATGGCACCGGGGAGCTGTTTTTT	CASSYYHGTGELFF
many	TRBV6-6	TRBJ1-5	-	TGTGCCAGCAGTTACTCGTTCAGGGGAAGCAATCAGCCCCAGCATTTT	CASSYSFRGSNQPQHF
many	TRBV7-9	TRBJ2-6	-	TGTGCCAGCACCACGGCGGCGAGCTCTGGGGCCAACGTCCTGACTTTC	CASTTAASSGANVLTF
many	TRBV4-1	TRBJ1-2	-	TGCGCCAGCAGCCAAGCTACAGGCTTCCTAGGGGGCTACACCTTC	CASSQATGFLGGYTF
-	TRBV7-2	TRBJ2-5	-	TGTGCCAGCAGCTTAGAGCGGTCAGTCAAAGAGACCCAGTACTTC	CASSLERSVKETQYF
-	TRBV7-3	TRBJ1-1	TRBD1	TGTGCCAGCAGCTGGGACAGGGCTGACACTGAAGCTTTCTTT	CASSWDRADTEAFF
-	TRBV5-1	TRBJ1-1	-	TGCGCCACCCAGCCGGGAGGGGTGAACACTGAAGCTTTCTTT	CATQPGGVNTEAFF
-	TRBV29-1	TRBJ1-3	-	TGCAGCTACGACCTCGGGGACACCATATATTTT	CSYDLGDTIYF
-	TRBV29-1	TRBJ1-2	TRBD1	TGCAGCGTAGGGGACAGGGGGCTGGATGGCTACACCTTC	CSVGDRGLDGYTF
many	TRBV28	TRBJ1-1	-	TGTGCCAGCAGTTTATTGAGGACTGAAGCTTTCTTT	CASSLLRTEAFF
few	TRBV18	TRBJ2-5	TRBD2	TGTGCCAGCTCTCCCAGCGGGAGGGCCGGAGAGACCCAGTACTTC	CASSPSGRAGETQYF
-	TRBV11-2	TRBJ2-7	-	TGTGTCAGCAACTCAACAAGAACATCTACCTACGAGCAGTACTTC	CVSNSTRTSTYEQYF
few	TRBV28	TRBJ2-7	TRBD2	TGTGCCAGCAGTTTCCCTGCGGGGGGTAGGTACGAGCAGTACTTC	CASSFPAGGRYEQYF
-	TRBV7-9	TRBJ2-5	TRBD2	TGTGCCAGCATCAGCGGGGGAGGGCAAGAGACCCAGTACTTC	CASISGGGQETQYF
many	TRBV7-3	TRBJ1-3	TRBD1	TGTGCCAGCAGTCCCGGGACAGGAGTTGACACCATATATTTT	CASSPGTGVDTIYF
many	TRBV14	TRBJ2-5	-	TGTGCCAGCAGCCAAGGGCTCGCAGGAGCCTCTTGGGTGGTTCTCCAAGAGACCCAGTACTTC	CASSQGLAGASWVVLQETQYF
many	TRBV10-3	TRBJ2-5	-	TGTGCCATCAGTGGCCGGCTGGGAGTGGAGACCCAGTACTTC	CAISGRLGVETQYF
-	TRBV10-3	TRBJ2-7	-	TGTGCCATCAGTGAGTGGGACACCTTGTCCTACGAGCAGTACTTC	CAISEWDTLSYEQYF
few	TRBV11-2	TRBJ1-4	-	TGTGCCAGCAGCTTAGAAGTGGACGTGGGGCTGTTTTTT	CASSLEVDVGLFF
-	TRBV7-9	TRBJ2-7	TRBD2	TGCGCCAGCAGCCAGCTCGGACTAGCGGGAGGGGAAGAGCAGTACTTC	CASSQLGLAGGEEQYF
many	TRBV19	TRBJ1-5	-	TGTGCCAGTAAGCGGGGAAGGGGCCTCGGGCAGCCCCAGCATTTT	CASKRGRGLGQPQHF
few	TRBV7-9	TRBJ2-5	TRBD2	TGTGCCAGCACCCTCGGACTAGTGGAGGGGGAGACCCAGTACTTC	CASTLGLVEGETQYF
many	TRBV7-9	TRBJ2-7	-	TGCGCCAGCAGCTTGGCCGTCAGGGACACCCCCTACGAGCAGTACTTC	CASSLAVRDTPYEQYF
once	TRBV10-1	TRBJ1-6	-	TGCGCCAGCAGTGGGGGGACGGATAATAATTCACCCCTCCACTTT	CASSGGTDNNSPLHF
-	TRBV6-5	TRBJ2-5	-	TGTGCCAGCAGTTACGGGGGTGTCGAGACCCAGTACTTC	CASSYGGVETQYF
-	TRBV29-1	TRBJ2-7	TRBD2	TGCAGCGTTGAGTTGGTACTACCGGACCACAGCGGGAGAAGCTACGAGCAGTACTTC	CSVELVLPDHSGRSYEQYF
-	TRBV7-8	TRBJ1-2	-	TGTGCCAGCAGCGCATACGAGGCTAACTATGGCTACACCTTC	CASSAYEANYGYTF
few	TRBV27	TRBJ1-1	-	TGTGCCAGCAGTACCGGCTCCGCTGAAGCTTTCTTT	CASSTGSAEAFF
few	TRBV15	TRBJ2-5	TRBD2	TGTGCCACCAGCCGGACTAGCCGAGAGACCCAGTACTTC	CATSRTSRETQYF
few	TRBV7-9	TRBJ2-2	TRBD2	TGTGCCAGCAGCCCCGGACTAGCGGGAGGGGGCACCGGGGAGCTGTTTTTT	CASSPGLAGGGTGELFF
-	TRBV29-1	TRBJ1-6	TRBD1	TGCAGCCACCCGGACAGGGGAGGTTCACCCCTCCACTTT	CSHPDRGGSPLHF
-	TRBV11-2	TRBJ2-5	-	TGTGCCAGCAGCTTAGCGAAGATTTATGAGACCCAGTACTTC	CASSLAKIYETQYF
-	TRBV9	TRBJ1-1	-	TGTGCCAGCTTTGGGTACGCTGAAGCTTTCTTT	CASFGYAEAFF
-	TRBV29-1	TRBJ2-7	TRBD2	TGCAGCGTTTCCAAGGCGAGCGGGATCTACCACGAGCAGTACTTC	CSVSKASGIYHEQYF
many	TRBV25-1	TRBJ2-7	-	TGTGCCAGCAGTGACAGTCTCACACCCGGCGAGCAGTACTTC	CASSDSLTPGEQYF
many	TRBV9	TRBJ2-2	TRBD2	TGTGCCTCCAACCCCGGGGAGGGTCCGTTCACCGGGGAGCTGTTTTTT	CASNPGEGPFTGELFF
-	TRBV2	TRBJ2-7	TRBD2	TGTGCCAGCAGTTTGGGGACTACCCTTTCCGAGCAGTACTTC	CASSLGTTLSEQYF
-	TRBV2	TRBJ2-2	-	TGTGCCAGCAAGGACCTGAAAAACGTGTTCCCACCCGAGGTCGCTGTGTTT	CASKDLKNVFPPEVAVF
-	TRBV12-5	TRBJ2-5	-	TGTGCTAGTGGTTCGGCCGGGACCCAGTACTTC	CASGSAGTQYF
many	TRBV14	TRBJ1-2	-	TGTGCCAGCAGCCTAATAGGACAGAACTATGGCTACACCTTC	CASSLIGQNYGYTF
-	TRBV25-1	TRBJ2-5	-	TGTGCCAGCAGTGAATTTAAGGGATGGATGGAGACCCAGTACTTC	CASSEFKGWMETQYF
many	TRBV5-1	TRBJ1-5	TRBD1	TGCGCCAGCAGCTACTGGACAGGTTTGAATCAGCCCCAGCATTTT	CASSYWTGLNQPQHF
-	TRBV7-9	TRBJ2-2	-	TGTGCCAGCAGACCGGGGAGAGCGGATGCCACCGGGGAGCTGTTTTTT	CASRPGRADATGELFF
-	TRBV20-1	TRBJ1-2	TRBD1	TGCAGTGCTAGAGACCGATTCGGCTGGGACAGGGAGCATTACGGCTACACCTTC	CSARDRFGWDREHYGYTF
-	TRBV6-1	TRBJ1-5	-	TGTGCCAGCACGAAGGGGAGGGAGGATCAGCCCCAGCATTTT	CASTKGREDQPQHF
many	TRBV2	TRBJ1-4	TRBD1	TGTGCCGTCCCAATCTGGGGGACAGGGGATGAAAAACTGTTTTTT	CAVPIWGTGDEKLFF
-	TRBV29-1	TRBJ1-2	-	TGCAGCGTTGAAGAGAACTCTGGAAACACCTTC	CSVEENSGNTF